The following is a TCR beta chain sequence with its context. The data were obtained in a study of blood T cell repertoires in COVID-19. Whole-study context: There were acute and convalescent COVID-19 samples, and they came from the United States, Italy and Spain. T cells, B-cell-depleted T cells, or PBMCs supplied cDNA or gDNA.

A Seattle source enrolled patients during active infection and followed them longitudinally. V lost 7 bases, J lost 6 bases, and 13 bases lay in between. The CDR3 sequence is 12 residues long. In the study's own analysis: Using reference gene primer amplification, nucleated cell counts were estimated. Repertoires were generated with immunoSEQ multiplex PCR, while TCRdb's copy carries only in-frame clones and drops some. The V and J calls and the clone size are those of that table, but D and trimming were determined from the DNA. This table has 300,000 to 400,000 clones, about nine tenths appearing once.

The sequence came from a man aged 30 to 45 with COVID-19, enrolled during active disease. The chain is built from TRBV12-3 or TRBV12-4 and TRBJ2-7, with D maybe TRBD1 (6 bases). Sequencing used peripheral blood. CDR3 in DNA: TGTGCCAGCACCCTCACAGGGAGCGAGCAGTACTTC. This codes for CASTLTGSEQYF.